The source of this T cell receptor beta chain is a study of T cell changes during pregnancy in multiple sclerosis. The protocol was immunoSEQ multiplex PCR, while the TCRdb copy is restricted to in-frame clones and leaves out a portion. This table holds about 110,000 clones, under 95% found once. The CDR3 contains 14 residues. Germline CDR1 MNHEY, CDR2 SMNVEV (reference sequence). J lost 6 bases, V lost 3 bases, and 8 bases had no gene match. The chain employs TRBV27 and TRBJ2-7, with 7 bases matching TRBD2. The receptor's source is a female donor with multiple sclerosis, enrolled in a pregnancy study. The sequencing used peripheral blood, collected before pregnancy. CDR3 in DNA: TGTGCCAGCAGTTTGACTAGCCTCCCCTCCGAGCAGTACTTC. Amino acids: CASSLTSLPSEQYF.